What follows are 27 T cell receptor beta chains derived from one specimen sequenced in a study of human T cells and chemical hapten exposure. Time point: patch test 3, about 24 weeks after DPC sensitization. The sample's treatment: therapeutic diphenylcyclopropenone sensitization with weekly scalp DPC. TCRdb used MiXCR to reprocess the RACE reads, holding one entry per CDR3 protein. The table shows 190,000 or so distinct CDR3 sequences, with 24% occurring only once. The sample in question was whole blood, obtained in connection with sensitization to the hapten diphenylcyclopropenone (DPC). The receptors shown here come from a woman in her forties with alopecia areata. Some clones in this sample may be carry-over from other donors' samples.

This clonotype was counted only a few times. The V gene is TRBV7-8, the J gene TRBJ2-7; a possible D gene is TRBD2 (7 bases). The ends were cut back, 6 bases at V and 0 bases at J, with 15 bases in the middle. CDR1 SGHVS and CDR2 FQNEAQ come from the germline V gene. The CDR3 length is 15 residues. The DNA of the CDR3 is TGTGCCAGCAGTCCTGGGCGGGGGCGCTCCTACGAGCAGTACTTC. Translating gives CASSPGRGRSYEQYF.

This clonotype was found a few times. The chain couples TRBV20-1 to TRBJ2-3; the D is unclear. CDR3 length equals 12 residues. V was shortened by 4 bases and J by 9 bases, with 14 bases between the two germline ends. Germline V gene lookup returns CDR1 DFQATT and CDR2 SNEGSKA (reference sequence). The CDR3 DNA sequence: TGCAGTGCTATAGCCCCGGTCTACACGCAGTATTTT. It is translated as CSAIAPVYTQYF.

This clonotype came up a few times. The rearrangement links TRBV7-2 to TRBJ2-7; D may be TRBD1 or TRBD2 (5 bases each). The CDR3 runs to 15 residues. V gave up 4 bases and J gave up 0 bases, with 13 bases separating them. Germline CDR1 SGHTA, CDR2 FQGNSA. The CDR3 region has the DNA TGTGCCAGCAGCTCTCACGGGGCGACCTCCTACGAGCAGTACTTC. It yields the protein CASSSHGATSYEQYF.

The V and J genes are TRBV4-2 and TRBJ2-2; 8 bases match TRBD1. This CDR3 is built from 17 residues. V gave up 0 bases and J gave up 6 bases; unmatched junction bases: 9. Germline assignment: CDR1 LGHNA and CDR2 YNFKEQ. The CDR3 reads CASSQDGRGLGAGELFF. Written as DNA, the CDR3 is TGTGCCAGCAGCCAAGATGGCAGGGGGCTAGGCGCCGGGGAGCTGTTTTTT.

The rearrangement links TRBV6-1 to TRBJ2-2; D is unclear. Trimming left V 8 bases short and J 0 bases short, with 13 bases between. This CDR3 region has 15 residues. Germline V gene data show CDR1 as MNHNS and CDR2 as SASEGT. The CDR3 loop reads CASVGQSANTGELFF. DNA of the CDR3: TGTGCCAGCGTCGGCCAATCCGCGAACACCGGGGAGCTGTTTTTT.

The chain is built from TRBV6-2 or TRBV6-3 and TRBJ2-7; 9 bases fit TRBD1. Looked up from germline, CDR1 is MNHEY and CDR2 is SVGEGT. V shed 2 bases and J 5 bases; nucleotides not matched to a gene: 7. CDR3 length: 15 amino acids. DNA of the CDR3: TGTGCCAGCAGTTACGGCGGGACAGGGTTCAACGAGCAGTACTTC. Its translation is CASSYGGTGFNEQYF.

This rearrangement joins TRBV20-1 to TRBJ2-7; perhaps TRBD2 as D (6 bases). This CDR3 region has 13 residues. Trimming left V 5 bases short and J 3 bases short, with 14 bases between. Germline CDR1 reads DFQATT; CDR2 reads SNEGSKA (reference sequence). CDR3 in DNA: TGCAGTGCTGTCTCCCGGGGAGGCTACGAGCAGTACTTC. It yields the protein CSAVSRGGYEQYF.

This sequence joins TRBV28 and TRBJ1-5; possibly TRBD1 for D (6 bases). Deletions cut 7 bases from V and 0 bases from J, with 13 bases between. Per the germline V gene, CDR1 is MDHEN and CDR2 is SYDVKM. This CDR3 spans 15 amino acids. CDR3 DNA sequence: TGTGCCAGCACCACAACAGGGAATAGCAATCAGCCCCAGCATTTT. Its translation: CASTTTGNSNQPQHF.

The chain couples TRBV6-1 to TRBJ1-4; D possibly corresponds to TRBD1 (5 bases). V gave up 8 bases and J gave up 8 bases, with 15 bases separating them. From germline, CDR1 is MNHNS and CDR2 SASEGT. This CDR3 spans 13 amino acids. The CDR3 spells CASQGTHGEKLFF. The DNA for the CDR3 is TGTGCCAGCCAGGGAACCCATGGGGAAAAACTGTTTTTT.

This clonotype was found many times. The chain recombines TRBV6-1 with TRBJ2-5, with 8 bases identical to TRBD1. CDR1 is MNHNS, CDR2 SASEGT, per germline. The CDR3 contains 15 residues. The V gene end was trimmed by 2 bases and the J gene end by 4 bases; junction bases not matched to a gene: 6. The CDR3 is CASSESAGTGETQYF. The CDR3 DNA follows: TGTGCCAGCAGTGAATCGGCGGGGACAGGAGAGACCCAGTACTTC.

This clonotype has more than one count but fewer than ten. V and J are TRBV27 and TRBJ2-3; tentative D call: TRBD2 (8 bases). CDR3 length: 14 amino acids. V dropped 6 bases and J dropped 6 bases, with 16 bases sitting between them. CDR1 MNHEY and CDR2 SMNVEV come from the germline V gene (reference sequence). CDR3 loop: CASSNRGGRDTQYF. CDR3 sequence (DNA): TGTGCCAGCAGCAACAGGGGCGGGAGGGATACGCAGTATTTT.

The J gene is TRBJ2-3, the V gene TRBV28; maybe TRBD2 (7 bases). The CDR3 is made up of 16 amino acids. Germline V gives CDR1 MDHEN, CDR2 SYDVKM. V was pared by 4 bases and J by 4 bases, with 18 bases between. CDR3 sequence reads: CASSSSSQGRADTQYF. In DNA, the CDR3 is TGTGCCAGCAGTTCATCGTCCCAGGGGAGGGCAGATACGCAGTATTTT. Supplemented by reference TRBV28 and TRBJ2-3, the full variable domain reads DVKVTQSSRYLVKRTGEKVFLECVQDMDHENMFWYRQDPGLGLRLIYFSYDVKMKEKGDIPEGYSVSREKKERFSLILESASTNQTSMYLCASSSSSQGRADTQYFGPGTRLTVL.

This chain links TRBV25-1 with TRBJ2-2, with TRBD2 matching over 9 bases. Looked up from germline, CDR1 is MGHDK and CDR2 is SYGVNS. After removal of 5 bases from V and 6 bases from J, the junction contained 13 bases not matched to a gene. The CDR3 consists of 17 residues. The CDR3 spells CASSPPPSGKGAGELFF. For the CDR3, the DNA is TGTGCCAGCAGTCCCCCTCCTAGCGGGAAGGGCGCCGGGGAGCTGTTTTTT.

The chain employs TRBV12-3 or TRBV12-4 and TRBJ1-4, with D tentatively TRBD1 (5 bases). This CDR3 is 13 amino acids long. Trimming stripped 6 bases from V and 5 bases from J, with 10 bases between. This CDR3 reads CASSRQRNEKLFF. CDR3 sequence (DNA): TGTGCCAGCAGCCGACAGAGGAATGAAAAACTGTTTTTT.

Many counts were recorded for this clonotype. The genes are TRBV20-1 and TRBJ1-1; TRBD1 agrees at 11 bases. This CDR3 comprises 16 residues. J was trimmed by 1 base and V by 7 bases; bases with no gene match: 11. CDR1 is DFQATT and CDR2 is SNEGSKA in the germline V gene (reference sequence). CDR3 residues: CSVDPRDRGTNTEAFF. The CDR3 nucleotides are TGCAGTGTAGATCCCCGGGACAGGGGGACGAACACTGAAGCTTTCTTT.

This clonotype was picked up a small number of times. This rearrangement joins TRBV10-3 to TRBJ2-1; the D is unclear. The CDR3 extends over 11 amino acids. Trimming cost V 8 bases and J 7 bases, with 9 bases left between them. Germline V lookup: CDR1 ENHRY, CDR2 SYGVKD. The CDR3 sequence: CAIAMANEQFF. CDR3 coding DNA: TGTGCCATCGCAATGGCAAATGAGCAGTTCTTC.

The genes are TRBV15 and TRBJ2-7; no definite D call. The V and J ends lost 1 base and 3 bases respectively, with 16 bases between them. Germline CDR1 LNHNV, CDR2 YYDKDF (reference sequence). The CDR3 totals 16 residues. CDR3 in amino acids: CATSRGFGSVDYEQYF. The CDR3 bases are TGTGCCACCAGCAGAGGATTCGGCTCCGTCGACTACGAGCAGTACTTC.

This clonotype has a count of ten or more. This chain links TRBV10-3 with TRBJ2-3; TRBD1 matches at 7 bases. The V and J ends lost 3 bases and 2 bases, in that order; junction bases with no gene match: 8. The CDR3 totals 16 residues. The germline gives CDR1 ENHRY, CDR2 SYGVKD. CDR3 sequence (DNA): TGTGCCATCAGTGAACCGACAGGGTTGATCACAGATACGCAGTATTTT. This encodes CAISEPTGLITDTQYF.

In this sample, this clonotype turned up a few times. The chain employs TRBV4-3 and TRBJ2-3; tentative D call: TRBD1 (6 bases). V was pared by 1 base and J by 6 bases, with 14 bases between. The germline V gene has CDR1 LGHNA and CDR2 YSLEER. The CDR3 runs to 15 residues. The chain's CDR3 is CASSQGAAGEDTQYF. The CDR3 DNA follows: TGCGCCAGCAGCCAAGGAGCGGCAGGGGAGGATACGCAGTATTTT.

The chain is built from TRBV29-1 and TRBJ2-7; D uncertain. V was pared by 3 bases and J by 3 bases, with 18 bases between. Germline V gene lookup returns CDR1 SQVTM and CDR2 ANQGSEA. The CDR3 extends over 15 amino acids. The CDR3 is CSVEKVASTRYEQYF. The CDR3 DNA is TGCAGCGTTGAGAAAGTTGCATCTACGCGCTACGAGCAGTACTTC.

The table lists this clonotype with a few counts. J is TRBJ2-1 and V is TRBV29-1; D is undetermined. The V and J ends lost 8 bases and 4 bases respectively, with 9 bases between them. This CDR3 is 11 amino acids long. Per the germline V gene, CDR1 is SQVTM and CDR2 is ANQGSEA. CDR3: CSSKIYNEQFF. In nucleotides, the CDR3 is TGCAGCTCCAAGATTTACAATGAGCAGTTCTTC.

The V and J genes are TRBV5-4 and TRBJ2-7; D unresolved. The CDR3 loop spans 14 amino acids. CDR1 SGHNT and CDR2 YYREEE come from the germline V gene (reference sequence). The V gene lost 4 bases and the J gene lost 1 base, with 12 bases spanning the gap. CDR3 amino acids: CASSKIEISYEQYF. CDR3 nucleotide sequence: TGTGCCAGCAGCAAAATAGAGATTTCCTACGAGCAGTACTTC. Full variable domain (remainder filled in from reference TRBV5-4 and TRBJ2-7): ETGVTQSPTHLIKTRGQQVTLRCSSQSGHNTVSWYQQALGQGPQFIFQYYREEENGRGNFPPRFSGLQFPNYSSELNVNALELDDSALYLCASSKIEISYEQYFGPGTRLTVT.

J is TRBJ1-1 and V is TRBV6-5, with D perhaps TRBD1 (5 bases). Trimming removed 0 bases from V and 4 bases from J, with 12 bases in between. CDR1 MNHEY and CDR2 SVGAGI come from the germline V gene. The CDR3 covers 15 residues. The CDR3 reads CASSYSAGLVTEAFF. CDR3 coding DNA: TGTGCCAGCAGTTACTCCGCAGGGTTGGTCACTGAAGCTTTCTTT.

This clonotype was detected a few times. The CDR3 coding sequence is TGCGCCAGCAGCTTTGGGGGACAGGGCGGGTACGAGCAGTACTTC. This sequence encodes CASSFGGQGGYEQYF. This chain links TRBV5-1 with TRBJ2-7; the match to TRBD1 covers 9 bases. The CDR3 runs to 15 residues. Germline V gives CDR1 SGHRS, CDR2 YFSETQ. With 2 bases clipped from V and 4 bases from J, the junction kept 7 bases outside the gene matches.

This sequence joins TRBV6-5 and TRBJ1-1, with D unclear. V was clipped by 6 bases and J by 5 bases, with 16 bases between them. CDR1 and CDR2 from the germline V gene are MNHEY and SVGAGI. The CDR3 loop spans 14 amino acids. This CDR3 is CASRTDTELTEAFF. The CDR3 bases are TGTGCCAGCAGGACCGACACTGAACTGACTGAAGCTTTCTTT.

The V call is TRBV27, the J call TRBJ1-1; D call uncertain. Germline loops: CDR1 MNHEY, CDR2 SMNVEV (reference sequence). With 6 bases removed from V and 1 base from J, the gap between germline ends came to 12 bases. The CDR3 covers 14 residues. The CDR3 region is CASRTVLRNTEAFF. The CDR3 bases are TGTGCCAGCAGAACCGTGCTAAGGAACACTGAAGCTTTCTTT.

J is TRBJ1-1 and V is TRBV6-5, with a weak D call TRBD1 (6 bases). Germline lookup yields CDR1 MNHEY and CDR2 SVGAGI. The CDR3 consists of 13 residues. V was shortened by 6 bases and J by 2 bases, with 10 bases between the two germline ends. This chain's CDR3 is CASRQGINTEAFF. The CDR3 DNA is TGTGCCAGCAGACAGGGTATAAACACTGAAGCTTTCTTT.